The entry below gives a single T cell receptor beta chain sequence along with its context. Germline V gene lookup returns CDR1 MNHEY and CDR2 SVGEGT. Trimming removed 2 bases from V and 8 bases from J, with 12 bases in between. CDR3 length: 14 residues. Per the authors' pipeline: Scientists estimated how many nucleated cells there were by amplifying reference gene primers. Profiled with immunoSEQ multiplex PCR; TCRdb holds only in-frame clones, not every one. Clone size and V and J calls were adopted from that table, with D and trimming inferred from the DNA. Of approximately 200,000 clones in the sample, 75% to 90% were seen once. This entry belongs to a study of blood T cell repertoires in COVID-19. Study-level information: Acute and convalescent COVID-19 samples came from the United States, Italy and Spain. From T cells, B-cell-depleted T cells, or PBMCs came the material, which was cDNA or gDNA.

The sequenced material came from peripheral blood. V gene TRBV6-2 or TRBV6-3 combines with J gene TRBJ2-2, with a possible D match to TRBD2 (5 bases). The clonotype was recovered from a man in his 70s with active or convalescent COVID-19. CDR3 amino acids: CASSYRGPRGELFF. For the CDR3, the DNA is TGTGCCAGCAGTTACCGGGGTCCGAGGGGGGAGCTGTTTTTT.